This T cell receptor (beta chain) was sequenced during a study of metastatic and nonmetastatic thyroid tumors. Study-level information: Repertoire data that came from the blood and tumor or nodule tissue of malignant and benign thyroid patients were compared. Findings and limits, study-wide: Reportedly, malignant thyroid tumors had significantly higher TCR beta diversity than benign nodules, in blood and tumor.

Original methodology: What underpinned the distant-metastasis classifier for papillary thyroid cancer was the set of CDR3 differences across clinicopathological groups. MiXCR re-clonotyped the PCR reads for TCRdb. TCRdb, not the authors, supplied the V and J calls. The sample records 49,000 or so clones, around 23% being singletons. As for this clone: The antigen is undetermined.

Treatment of any kind had been given to no patient before thyroid surgery. The TCR originated in a male donor with papillary thyroid cancer or a benign thyroid nodule (not recorded which). Some clones in this sample may be carry-over from other donors' samples. The sequenced material came from blood.

The CDR3 nucleotides read TGTGCCAGCAGCGTAGTTAGTTTCCATTCTGGGGCCAACGTCCTGACTTTC. Protein: CASSVVSFHSGANVLTF. The rearrangement links TRBV9 to TRBJ2-6, with D hard to call. Trimming left V 0 bases short and J 1 base short, with 11 bases between. Germline V gives CDR1 SGDLS, CDR2 YYNGEE. The CDR3 is made up of 17 amino acids.